Following are 19 T cell receptor beta chains from one sample sequenced in a study of cytomegalovirus exposure and HLA in healthy donors. It was with 60 Vbeta and 13 Jbeta primers that the PCR ran. Libraries were prepared by immunoSEQ multiplex PCR; TCRdb keeps only in-frame clonotypes and omits some of them. The specimen's table records about 51,000 clones. The source material was PBMCs. These receptors were collected from a man between 35 and 55 years old in good health and CMV-seropositive.

This chain connects TRBV28 to TRBJ2-7; TRBD1 matches 8 bases. In germline, CDR1 is MDHEN, CDR2 SYDVKM. This CDR3 region has 16 residues. Germline trimming cut 10 bases from V and 2 bases from J; bases unmatched to any gene: 16. CDR3 amino acids: CATTRAGGINTYEQYF. The CDR3 region has the DNA TGTGCCACCACAAGAGCAGGGGGCATAAATACCTACGAGCAGTACTTC.

V is TRBV30 and J is TRBJ2-7; D is possibly TRBD1 (6 bases). Trimming took off 5 bases at V and 6 bases at J, with 14 bases between the two ends. Germline values: CDR1 GTSNPN, CDR2 SVGIG (reference sequence). The CDR3 runs 12 residues. This CDR3 is CAWGRGEFEQYF. The CDR3 DNA reads as TGTGCCTGGGGCAGGGGAGAGTTCGAGCAGTACTTC.

The chain uses TRBV5-6 and TRBJ1-1; tentatively, D is TRBD1 (6 bases). This CDR3 is built from 14 residues. Trimming cost V 2 bases and J 3 bases, with 11 bases left between them. Germline V lookup: CDR1 SGHDT, CDR2 YYEEEE. The CDR3 loop is CASSFAQGHTEAFF. In DNA form, the CDR3 reads TGTGCCAGCAGCTTCGCACAGGGTCACACTGAAGCTTTCTTT.

The chain uses TRBV11-2 and TRBJ1-1, with unresolved D. V was trimmed by 0 bases and J by 4 bases, leaving 9 bases between them. CDR1 SGHAT and CDR2 FQNNGV come from the germline V gene. This CDR3 contains 14 residues. Written as DNA, the CDR3 is TGTGCCAGCAGCTTAGACTTTGTGCGCACTGAAGCTTTCTTT. Residues: CASSLDFVRTEAFF.

The chain employs TRBV6-6 and TRBJ2-7, with TRBD2 matching over 7 bases. V lost 0 bases and J lost 0; bases outside the gene matches: 5. The germline V gene has CDR1 MNHNY and CDR2 SVGAGI (reference sequence). This CDR3 contains 16 residues. CDR3 loop: CASSYSILAASYEQYF. As DNA, the CDR3 is TGTGCCAGCAGTTACTCGATTCTAGCGGCCTCCTACGAGCAGTACTTC.

J is TRBJ2-7 and V is TRBV6-5; 7 nucleotides match TRBD1. This CDR3 is 13 amino acids long. Germline CDR1 MNHEY, CDR2 SVGAGI. Unmatched junction bases numbered 5, after V lost 5 bases and J lost 4 bases. CDR3 nucleotides: TGTGCCAGCAGTACCGGGACAGAATACGAGCAGTACTTC. The encoded protein is CASSTGTEYEQYF.

This chain uses TRBV7-7 with TRBJ2-3; D ambiguous. The CDR3 runs to 14 residues. Germline CDR1 and CDR2: SSHAT and FNYEAQ (reference sequence). Trimming shortened V by 1 base and J by 5 bases, and 10 bases separated the two germline ends. CDR3 DNA sequence: TGTGCCAGCAGCTTAGGGTCAGGCGTAGATACGCAGTATTTT. It translates to CASSLGSGVDTQYF.

The chain has TRBV9 and TRBJ1-1; TRBD1 agrees at 7 bases. CDR1 SGDLS and CDR2 YYNGEE come from the germline V gene. V shed 1 base and J 0 bases; nucleotides not matched to a gene: 3. The length of the CDR3 is 15 residues. This CDR3 is CASSVSQGVNTEAFF. The CDR3, as DNA: TGTGCCAGCAGCGTATCTCAGGGGGTGAACACTGAAGCTTTCTTT.

This chain links TRBV27 with TRBJ2-7; TRBD1 agrees at 9 bases. Germline CDR1 reads MNHEY; CDR2 reads SMNVEV (reference sequence). V shed 6 bases and J 2 bases; nucleotides not matched to a gene: 5. The CDR3 sequence is 14 residues long. The CDR3 sequence: CASRKDRGPYEQYF. The CDR3, as DNA: TGTGCCAGCAGAAAGGACAGGGGTCCCTACGAGCAGTACTTC.

The chain employs TRBV10-2 and TRBJ2-7; 8 bases match TRBD1. The CDR3 length is 14 residues. The V gene's germline CDR1 is WSHSY and CDR2 SAAADI. The V and J ends lost 7 bases and 5 bases, in that order; junction bases with no gene match: 10. DNA of the CDR3: TGCGCCAGCATGACCGGGACAGGAGGGGACGAGCAGTACTTC. It specifies CASMTGTGGDEQYF.

The chain recombines TRBV30 with TRBJ1-4, with D maybe TRBD1 (5 bases). The CDR3 covers 13 residues. Germline CDR1 is GTSNPN and CDR2 is SVGIG (reference sequence). The V and J ends lost 4 bases and 8 bases respectively, with 14 bases between them. The DNA of the CDR3 is TGTGCCTGGAAATCTGGACGGGGGGAAAAACTGTTTTTT. It encodes CAWKSGRGEKLFF.

This chain connects TRBV7-3 to TRBJ1-1; 9 bases fit TRBD1. CDR3 size: 18 residues. V was pared by 2 bases and J by 4 bases, with 14 bases of the junction left unmatched. CDR1 and CDR2 (germline): SGHTA, FQGTGA. The DNA for the CDR3 is TGTGCCAGCAGCTTACACCCCGGGACAGGGTTGGAGGCCACTGAAGCTTTCTTT. Its translation: CASSLHPGTGLEATEAFF.

The V and J genes are TRBV19 and TRBJ2-7; 8 nucleotides agree with TRBD2. The CDR3 totals 13 residues. Trimming at V came to 5 bases and at J to 3 bases, leaving 3 bases not matched to a gene. Germline-derived CDR1 and CDR2 are LNHDA and SQIVND (reference sequence). The CDR3 nucleotides read TGTGCCAGTAGTCGTAGCGGGAACTACGAGCAGTACTTC. Encoded protein: CASSRSGNYEQYF. The full variable domain, rest sourced from reference TRBV19 and TRBJ2-7, is DGGITQSPKYLFRKEGQNVTLSCEQNLNHDAMYWYRQDPGQGLRLIYYSQIVNDFQKGDIAEGYSVSREKKESFPLTVTSAQKNPTAFYLCASSRSGNYEQYFGPGTRLTVT.

This chain joins TRBV7-9 and TRBJ1-4; possible D gene TRBD1, 6 bases. The germline CDR1 and CDR2 sequences are SEHNR and FQNEAQ (reference sequence). V was cut by 7 bases and J by 3 bases, with 15 bases left in between. The CDR3 is 15 amino acids. CDR3 DNA: TGTGCCAGCACCATAGGGGGGGCGGCTAATGAAAAACTGTTTTTT. It is translated as CASTIGGAANEKLFF.

This chain connects TRBV9 to TRBJ2-1; perhaps TRBD2 as D (6 bases). Trimming stripped 0 bases from V and 9 bases from J, with 13 bases between. The germline V gene encodes CDR1 SGDLS and CDR2 YYNGEE. This CDR3 has 14 residues. CDR3: CASSVAGEFGEQFF. CDR3 in DNA: TGTGCCAGCAGCGTAGCGGGGGAGTTCGGTGAGCAGTTCTTC. Based on the CDR3 plus reference TRBV9 and TRBJ2-1, the full variable domain is DSGVTQTPKHLITATGQRVTLRCSPRSGDLSVYWYQQSLDQGLQFLIQYYNGEERAKGNILERFSAQQFPDLHSELNLSSLELGDSALYFCASSVAGEFGEQFFGPGTRLTVL.

The CDR3 is CASSWGDSGTAISPLHF. The CDR3 coding sequence is TGTGCCAGCAGCTGGGGGGACTCCGGGACAGCCATCTCACCCCTCCACTTT. The chain is built from TRBV11-3 and TRBJ1-6, with TRBD1 identical over 7 bases. CDR3 length: 17 amino acids. V trimming: 4 bases; J trimming: 10 bases; junction bases outside the gene matches: 16. Germline V gives CDR1 SGHNT, CDR2 YENEEA.

The chain couples TRBV2 to TRBJ2-7, with 10 positions matching TRBD1. V was pared by 4 bases and J by 5 bases, with 5 bases of the junction left unmatched. CDR3 length: 14 amino acids. From germline, CDR1 is SNHLY and CDR2 FYNNEI. DNA of the CDR3: TGTGCCAGCAGTGTGACAGGGGGCGTCGACGAGCAGTACTTC. Translation gives CASSVTGGVDEQYF.

The rearrangement uses TRBV19 and TRBJ1-1; the D gene is possibly TRBD1 (6 bases). Germline CDR1 reads LNHDA; CDR2 reads SQIVND (reference sequence). CDR3 length equals 16 residues. Trimming pared 6 bases from V and 0 bases from J, leaving 17 bases between. CDR3 DNA: TGTGCCAGTAGATCTAACAGGGCTCGGATGAACACTGAAGCTTTCTTT. It yields the protein CASRSNRARMNTEAFF.

The chain joins TRBV6-5 to TRBJ2-5; 7 positions agree with TRBD2. J was trimmed by 5 bases and V by 10 bases; bases with no gene match: 16. The CDR3 is made up of 15 amino acids. Germline lookup yields CDR1 MNHEY and CDR2 SVGAGI. The CDR3 is CATLPLLKGGETQYF. The DNA for the CDR3 is TGTGCCACTCTACCCTTGTTGAAGGGAGGGGAGACCCAGTACTTC.